This TCR beta chain came from a study of T cell repertoires in cytomegalovirus infection. Turning to the study itself: Matching HLA type and CMV infection were both indicated by public TCR beta signatures. Findings and limits, study-wide: CMV-specific TCR beta clonotypes restricted by HLA-C dominated the ex vivo response.

TCRdb independently ran MiXCR on the reads; one entry per CDR3 protein. The sample carries hundreds of thousands of distinct CDR3 sequences, 8% to 10% recorded once. CDR1 is KGHDR and CDR2 is SFDVKD in the germline V gene. Unmatched junction bases numbered 3, after V lost 3 bases and J lost 3 bases. The CDR3 has 15 residues. This clonotype was observed at least ten times. As yet, its antigen is unknown. The chain has TRBV24-1 and TRBJ2-2; 7 bases map to TRBD1. The TCR originated in a human donor in good health (CMV status not recorded). Some clones in this sample may be carry-over from other donors' samples. The specimen was PBMCs. The CDR3 DNA reads TGTGCCACCAGTGATCTCGACAGGGACACCGGGGAGCTGTTTTTT. Translated: CATSDLDRDTGELFF.